This T cell receptor (beta chain) originates from a study of identical twins. Study-level points and caveats: Shared out-of-frame alpha sequences (those common to twins) showed excess low generation probability. Conclusions were based on cross-sectional statistical analysis, without following the same donors. Twins shared beta out-of-frame sequences in excess, but this excess was weaker.

Template switching, a step in the protocol, added a universal primer site, and cDNA carried unique molecular identifiers. MiXCR, run by TCRdb on the 5' RACE reads, gives a single entry per CDR3 protein. The sample has a few hundred thousand distinct CDR3 sequences, 7% to 9.5% seen once; the top ten hold more than 8%. Germline V lookup: CDR1 LGHDT, CDR2 YNNKEL (reference sequence). Trimming took 4 bases from V and 3 from J, leaving 12 bases between them. The CDR3 contains 14 residues. This clonotype was found a few times. Antigen: not known. The TCR sequence derives from a woman between 50 and 59 years old in good health. V usage is TRBV3-1 and J usage is TRBJ2-5; D ambiguous. Sequenced input: naive T cells sorted from blood. This chain's CDR3 is CASSPGLAKETQYF. The CDR3 DNA sequence: TGTGCCAGCAGCCCCGGGTTAGCCAAAGAGACCCAGTACTTC.